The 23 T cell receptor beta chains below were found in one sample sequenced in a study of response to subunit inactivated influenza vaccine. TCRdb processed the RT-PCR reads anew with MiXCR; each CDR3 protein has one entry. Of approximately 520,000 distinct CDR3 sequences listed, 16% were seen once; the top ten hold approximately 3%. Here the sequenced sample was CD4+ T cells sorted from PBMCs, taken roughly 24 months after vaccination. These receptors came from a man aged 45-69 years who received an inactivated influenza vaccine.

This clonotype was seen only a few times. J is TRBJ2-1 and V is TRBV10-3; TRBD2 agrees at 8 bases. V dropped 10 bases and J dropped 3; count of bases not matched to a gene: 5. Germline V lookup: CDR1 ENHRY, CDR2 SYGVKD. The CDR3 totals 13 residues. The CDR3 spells CATSGGDYNEQFF. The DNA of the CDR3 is TGTGCCACCTCCGGGGGGGACTACAATGAGCAGTTCTTC.

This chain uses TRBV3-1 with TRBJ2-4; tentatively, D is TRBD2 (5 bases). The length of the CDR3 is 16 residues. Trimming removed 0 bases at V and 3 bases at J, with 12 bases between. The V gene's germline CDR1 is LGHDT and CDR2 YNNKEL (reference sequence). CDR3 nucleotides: TGTGCCAGCAGCCAAGATCAGCCCGGGGTCAAAAACATTCAGTACTTC. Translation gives CASSQDQPGVKNIQYF.

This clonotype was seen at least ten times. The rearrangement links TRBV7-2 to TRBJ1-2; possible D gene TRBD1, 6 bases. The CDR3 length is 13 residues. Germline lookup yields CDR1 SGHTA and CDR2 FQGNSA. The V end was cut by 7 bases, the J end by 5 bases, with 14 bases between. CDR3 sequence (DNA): TGTGCCAGCACTCCACAGGGCGGTTATGGCTACACCTTC. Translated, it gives CASTPQGGYGYTF.

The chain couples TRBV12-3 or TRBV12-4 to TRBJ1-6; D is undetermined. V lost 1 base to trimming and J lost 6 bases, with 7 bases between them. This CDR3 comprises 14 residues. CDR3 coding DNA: TGTGCCAGCAGTTTAGATGCCAGTAATTCACCCCTCCACTTT. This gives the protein CASSLDASNSPLHF.

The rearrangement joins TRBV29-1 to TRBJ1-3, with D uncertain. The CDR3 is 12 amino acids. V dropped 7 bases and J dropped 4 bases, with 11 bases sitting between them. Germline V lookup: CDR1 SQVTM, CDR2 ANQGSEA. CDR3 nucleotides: TGCAGCGCTGCCGAAGGGGGAAACACCATATATTTT. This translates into CSAAEGGNTIYF.

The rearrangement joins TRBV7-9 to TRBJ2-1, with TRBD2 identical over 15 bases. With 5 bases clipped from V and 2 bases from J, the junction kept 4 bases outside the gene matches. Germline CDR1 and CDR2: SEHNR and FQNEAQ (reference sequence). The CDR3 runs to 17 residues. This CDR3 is CASSLGLAGGTYNEQFF. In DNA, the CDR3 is TGTGCCAGCAGCCTTGGACTAGCGGGAGGGACCTACAATGAGCAGTTCTTC.

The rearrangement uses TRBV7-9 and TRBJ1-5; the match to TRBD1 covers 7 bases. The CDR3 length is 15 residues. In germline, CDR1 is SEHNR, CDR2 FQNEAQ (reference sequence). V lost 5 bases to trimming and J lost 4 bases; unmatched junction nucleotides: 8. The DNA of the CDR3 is TGTGCCAGCAGCCCGACAGGGAATGGAAATCAGCCCCAGCATTTT. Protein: CASSPTGNGNQPQHF.

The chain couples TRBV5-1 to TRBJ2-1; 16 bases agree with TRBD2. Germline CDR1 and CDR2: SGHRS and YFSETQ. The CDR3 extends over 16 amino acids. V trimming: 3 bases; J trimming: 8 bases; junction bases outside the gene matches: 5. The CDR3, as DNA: TGCGCCAGCAGCTCCTCCGGGACTAGCGGGAGGGATGAGCAGTTCTTC. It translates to CASSSSGTSGRDEQFF.

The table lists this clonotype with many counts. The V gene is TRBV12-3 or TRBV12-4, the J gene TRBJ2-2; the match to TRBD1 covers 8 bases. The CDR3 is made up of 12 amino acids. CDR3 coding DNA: TGTGCGCTGGGACAGGACACCGGGGAGCTGTTTTTT. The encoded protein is CALGQDTGELFF.

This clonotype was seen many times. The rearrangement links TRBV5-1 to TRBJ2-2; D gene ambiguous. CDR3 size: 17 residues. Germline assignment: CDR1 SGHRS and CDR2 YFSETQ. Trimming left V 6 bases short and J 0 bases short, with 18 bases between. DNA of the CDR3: TGCGCCAGCACCCTCCTTTTCGTGGGGACGAACACCGGGGAGCTGTTTTTT. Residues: CASTLLFVGTNTGELFF.

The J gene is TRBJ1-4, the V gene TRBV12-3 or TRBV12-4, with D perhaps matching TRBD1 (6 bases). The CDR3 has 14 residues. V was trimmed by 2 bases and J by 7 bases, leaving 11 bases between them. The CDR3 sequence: CASSLPGVGEKLFF. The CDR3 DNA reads TGTGCCAGCAGTTTACCAGGGGTTGGTGAAAAACTGTTTTTT.

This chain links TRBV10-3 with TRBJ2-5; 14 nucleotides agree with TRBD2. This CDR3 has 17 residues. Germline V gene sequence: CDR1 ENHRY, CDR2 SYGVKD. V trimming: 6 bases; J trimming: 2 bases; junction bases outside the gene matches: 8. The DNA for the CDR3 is TGTGCCATCAGGGACGGACTAGCGGGGGGTTCACAAGAGACCCAGTACTTC. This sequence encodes CAIRDGLAGGSQETQYF.

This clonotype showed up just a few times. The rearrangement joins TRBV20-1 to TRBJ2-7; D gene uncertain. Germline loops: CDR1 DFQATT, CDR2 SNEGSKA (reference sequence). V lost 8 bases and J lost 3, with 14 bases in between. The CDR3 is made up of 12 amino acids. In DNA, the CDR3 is TGCAGTTTTGGATCGAATGTCTACGAGCAGTACTTC. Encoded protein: CSFGSNVYEQYF.

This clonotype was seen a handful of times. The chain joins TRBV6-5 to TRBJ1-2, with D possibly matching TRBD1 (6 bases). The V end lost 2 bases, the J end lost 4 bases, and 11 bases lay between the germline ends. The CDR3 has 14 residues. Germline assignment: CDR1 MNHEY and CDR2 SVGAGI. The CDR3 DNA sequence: TGTGCCAGCAGTTACGCACAGGGTACCTATGGCTACACCTTC. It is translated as CASSYAQGTYGYTF.

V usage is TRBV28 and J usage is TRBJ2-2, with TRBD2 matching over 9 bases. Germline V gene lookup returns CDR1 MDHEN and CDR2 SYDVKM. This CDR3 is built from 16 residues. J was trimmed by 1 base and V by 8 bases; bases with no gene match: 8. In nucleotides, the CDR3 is TGTGCCAGCCAATTACTAGCGGGCAAGAACACCGGGGAGCTGTTTTTT. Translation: CASQLLAGKNTGELFF.

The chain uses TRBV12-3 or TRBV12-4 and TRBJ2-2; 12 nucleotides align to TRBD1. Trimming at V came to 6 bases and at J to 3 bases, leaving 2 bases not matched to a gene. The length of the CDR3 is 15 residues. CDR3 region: CASSGTGGDTGELFF. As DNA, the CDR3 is TGTGCCAGCAGCGGGACAGGGGGCGACACCGGGGAGCTGTTTTTT.

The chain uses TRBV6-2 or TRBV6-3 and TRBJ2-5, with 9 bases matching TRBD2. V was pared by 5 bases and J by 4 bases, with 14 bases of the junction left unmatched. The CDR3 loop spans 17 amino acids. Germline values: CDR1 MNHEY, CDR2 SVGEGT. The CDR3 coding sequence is TGTGCCAGCAGTATAAGTATGGGGAGCGGGAGGTCAGAGACCCAGTACTTC. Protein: CASSISMGSGRSETQYF.

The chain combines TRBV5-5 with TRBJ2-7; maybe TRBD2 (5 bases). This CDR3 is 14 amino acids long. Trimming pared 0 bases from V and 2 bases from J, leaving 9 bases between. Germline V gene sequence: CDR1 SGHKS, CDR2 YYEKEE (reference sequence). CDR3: CASSLGGIAYEQYF. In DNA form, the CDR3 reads TGTGCCAGCAGCTTGGGAGGGATTGCCTACGAGCAGTACTTC.

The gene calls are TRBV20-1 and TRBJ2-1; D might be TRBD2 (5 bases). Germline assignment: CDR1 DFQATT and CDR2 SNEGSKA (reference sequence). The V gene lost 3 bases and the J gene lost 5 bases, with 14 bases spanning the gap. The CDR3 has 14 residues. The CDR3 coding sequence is TGCAGTGCTAGGTCGCCGGGGTCCGACAATGAGCAGTTCTTC. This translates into CSARSPGSDNEQFF.

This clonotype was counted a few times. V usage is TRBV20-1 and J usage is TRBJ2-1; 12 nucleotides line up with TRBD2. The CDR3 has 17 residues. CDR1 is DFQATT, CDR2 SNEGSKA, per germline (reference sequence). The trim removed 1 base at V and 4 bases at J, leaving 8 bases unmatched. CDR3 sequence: CSARVVTSGRRYNEQFF. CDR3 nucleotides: TGCAGTGCTAGAGTCGTTACTAGCGGGAGGAGGTACAATGAGCAGTTCTTC.

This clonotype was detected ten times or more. In DNA form, the CDR3 reads TGTGCCAGCAGCTTGTCGTTACTAGCGGGATTCTACGAGCAGTACTTC. It is translated as CASSLSLLAGFYEQYF. This sequence joins TRBV11-2 and TRBJ2-7; TRBD2 matches at 10 bases. The trim removed 3 bases at V and 3 bases at J, leaving 8 bases unmatched. The germline CDR1 and CDR2 sequences are SGHAT and FQNNGV. The CDR3 contains 16 residues.

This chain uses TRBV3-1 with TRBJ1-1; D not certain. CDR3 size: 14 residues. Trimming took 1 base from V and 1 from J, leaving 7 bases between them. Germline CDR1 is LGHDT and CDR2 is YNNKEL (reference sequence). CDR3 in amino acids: CASSQGVPNTEAFF. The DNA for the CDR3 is TGTGCCAGCAGCCAAGGGGTCCCGAACACTGAAGCTTTCTTT. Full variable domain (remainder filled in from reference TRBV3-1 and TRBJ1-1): DTAVSQTPKYLVTQMGNDKSIKCEQNLGHDTMYWYKQDSKKFLKIMFSYNNKELIINETVPNRFSPKSPDKAHLNLHINSLELGDSAVYFCASSQGVPNTEAFFGQGTRLTVV.

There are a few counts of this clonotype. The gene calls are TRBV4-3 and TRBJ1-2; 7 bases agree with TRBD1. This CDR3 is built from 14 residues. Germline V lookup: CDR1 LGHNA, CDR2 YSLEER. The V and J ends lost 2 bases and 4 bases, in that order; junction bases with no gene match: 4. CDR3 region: CASSQLTGLYGYTF. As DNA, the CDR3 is TGCGCCAGCAGCCAACTGACAGGGCTCTATGGCTACACCTTC.